The entry below gives a single T cell receptor beta chain sequence along with its context. Its antigen remains unknown. This entry is derived from a study of cytomegalovirus exposure and HLA in healthy donors. Points from the study as a whole: In an earlier analysis, most TCR beta V segments were productive about 87% or about 30% of the time. An analysis was carried out at a later point. It showed that HLA-associated TCR beta chains were more clonally expanded than equally common non-associated chains. Common viral pathogens (according to a later analysis) appeared linked to several of the most significant clusters.

The PCR contained 60 Vbeta and 13 Jbeta primers. Authors' data handling: Unique TCR beta chains numbered about 72 million in a later analysis, with 10 million to 14 million shared. Using immunoSEQ multiplex PCR, the repertoire was profiled, and TCRdb retains in-frame clones only, with some absent. Clonal size and the V and J genes are those of that table, whereas D and trimming came from the DNA. The sample lists hundreds of thousands of clones; over 70% were seen once. Germline assignment: CDR1 LNHNV and CDR2 YYDKDF (reference sequence). CDR3 length equals 14 residues. J lost 5 bases, V lost 6 bases, and 7 bases had no gene match.

The V gene is TRBV15, the J gene TRBJ2-7, with 10 bases matching TRBD1. What was sequenced was PBMCs. This receptor was obtained from a woman aged 55-69 years in good health and CMV-seropositive. The CDR3 loop is CATSPTGGFDEQYF. The CDR3, as DNA: TGTGCCACCAGTCCGACAGGGGGCTTCGACGAGCAGTACTTC.